Described below is a single TCR beta chain sequence and its context. The antigen is not known. This sample is part of a study of monozygotic twins with inflammatory bowel disease. The template switching step added UMIs that contained a 6-nucleotide sample barcode. TCRalpha and TCRbeta cDNA went through two nested PCRs of approximately 16 and 10 cycles. TCRdb reprocessed the 5' RACE reads and stores each CDR3 protein as one record, lacking DNA. The sample has fewer than 110,000 distinct CDR3 sequences; the top ten hold under 2.5%. Study-level findings and limits: Fewer clonotypes were shared with others by IBD patients than by healthy twins, especially with disease activity.

The CDR3 sequence is 14 residues long. Germline lookup yields CDR1 MNHNS and CDR2 SASEGT. This TCR was sampled from a human donor with ulcerative colitis or Crohn's disease, or a healthy co-twin of an affected twin (not recorded which). The chain combines TRBV6-1 with TRBJ1-4; as DNA is missing, the TRBD1 call by TCRdb cannot be tested. Input material: blood. The CDR3: CASRRQGRYEKLFF.